The rows below give T cell receptor beta chains drawn from one sample of a study of CD8 T cells in ankylosing spondylitis. TCRdb recomputed calls from the 5' RACE reads with MiXCR, one row per CDR3 protein. The table includes 750,000 to 850,000 distinct CDR3 sequences, 12% detected once. The material sequenced was blood, either unsorted or a sorted T cell fraction (not recorded which). The receptors were sampled from a male donor with ankylosing spondylitis. Each CDR3 is given with its conserved first and last residue. D genes are given only for firm matches. Clone sizes are given selectively: once, few, many, or a class where the clone is expanded.

d_gene,abundance,v_gene,j_gene,CDR3nt,CDR3aa
-,few,TRBV10-2,TRBJ2-1,TGCGCCAGCAGTCCCTCCGGAAAGGTAGGCGAGCAGTTCTTC,CASSPSGKVGEQFF
-,few,TRBV27,TRBJ1-1,TGTGCCAGCAGTTTATTCTCGATAGTCGCGGGCGGGAACACTGAAGCTTTCTTT,CASSLFSIVAGGNTEAFF
-,-,TRBV14,TRBJ2-3,TGTGCCAGCAGCCAAGACAAGTGGGGATTCGGTACAGATACGCAGTATTTT,CASSQDKWGFGTDTQYF
-,few,TRBV5-1,TRBJ2-7,TGCGCCAGCAGCTTGGACAGGCCGTCCGAGCAGTACTTC,CASSLDRPSEQYF
-,once,TRBV4-3,TRBJ2-1,TGCGCCAGCAGCCGGTGGGGGGCCTACAATGAGCAGTTCTTC,CASSRWGAYNEQFF
-,-,TRBV15,TRBJ2-3,TGTGCCACCAGCAGAGCCTCGCCCAGGGATACGCAGTATTTT,CATSRASPRDTQYF
TRBD1,few,TRBV20-1,TRBJ2-1,TGCAGTGCTAGAATGGGGACAGGGTTCAACAATGAGCAGTTCTTC,CSARMGTGFNNEQFF
-,-,TRBV28,TRBJ1-2,TGTGCCACCCTCAGGCCAGTGAGCTATGGCTACACCTTC,CATLRPVSYGYTF
TRBD1,-,TRBV28,TRBJ2-1,TGTGCCAGCAGGACAGGGTATGTCAATGAGCAGTTCTTC,CASRTGYVNEQFF
TRBD2,-,TRBV4-3,TRBJ2-1,TGCGCCAGCAGCCGCCTTAGCGGGAGTTCCGATGAGCAGTTCTTC,CASSRLSGSSDEQFF
-,-,TRBV20-1,TRBJ1-1,TGCAGTGCTAGAAAGAGACAGGCTAACACTGAAGCTTTCTTT,CSARKRQANTEAFF
-,many,TRBV20-1,TRBJ2-3,TGCAGTGCTAGTTCCTTGCGAGATACGCAGTATTTT,CSASSLRDTQYF
-,few,TRBV5-6,TRBJ2-3,TGTGCCAGCAGCTGGGTAATGACCAGGGGTGATACGCAGTATTTT,CASSWVMTRGDTQYF
-,-,TRBV4-3,TRBJ1-1,TGCGCCAGCAGCCAAGGGTGGCTTACTGAAGCTTTCTTT,CASSQGWLTEAFF
-,few,TRBV19,TRBJ1-2,TGTGCCAGTAGTATGGGGGACATTAACTATGGCTACACCTTC,CASSMGDINYGYTF
TRBD2,few,TRBV7-8,TRBJ2-5,TGTGCCAGCAGCCTGGGACTAGCCGGGACCCAGTACTTC,CASSLGLAGTQYF
TRBD1,-,TRBV10-3,TRBJ2-6,TGTGCCATCAGTGAGCTGGGACAGGGGGGTAATGGGGCCAACGTCCTGACTTTC,CAISELGQGGNGANVLTF
-,few,TRBV18,TRBJ2-3,TGTGCCAGCTCACCGTTAGCGTTGAGGCCAGATACGCAGTATTTT,CASSPLALRPDTQYF
-,many,TRBV10-3,TRBJ1-2,TGTGCCATCAGTGGAGGGTGGTCCGGCTACACCTTC,CAISGGWSGYTF
-,-,TRBV28,TRBJ2-7,TGTGCCAGCAGTCTCACGGGGCGGGACGGTTACGAGCAGTACTTC,CASSLTGRDGYEQYF
-,-,TRBV2,TRBJ2-7,TGTGCCAGCAGGTCCACCCTCTCCGAGCAGTACTTC,CASRSTLSEQYF
-,many,TRBV20-1,TRBJ1-5,TGCAGTGCTTCGGGAGCCAATCAGCCCCAGCATTTT,CSASGANQPQHF
TRBD2,once,TRBV5-1,TRBJ2-1,TGCGCCAGCAGCGGACCGGGACTAGCGGCAGAGCAGTTCTTC,CASSGPGLAAEQFF
-,many,TRBV20-1,TRBJ2-5,TGCAGTGCTAGCCGGCAGGGAGAGACCCAGTACTTC,CSASRQGETQYF
-,-,TRBV29-1,TRBJ2-1,TGCAGCGCCCGGGCACGGGAGCGAGGTGAGCAGTTCTTC,CSARARERGEQFF
-,few,TRBV19,TRBJ2-1,TGTGCCAGTAGTATAGCTCGGACATTCTCGAAGAAGAATGAGCAGTTCTTC,CASSIARTFSKKNEQFF
-,-,TRBV11-2,TRBJ2-5,TGTGCCAGCAGCATTCCTTTTGAGACCCAGTACTTC,CASSIPFETQYF
-,many,TRBV5-5,TRBJ2-3,TGTGCCAGCAGCTTGGAGGTTCTCACAGATACGCAGTATTTT,CASSLEVLTDTQYF
-,-,TRBV25-1,TRBJ1-4,TGTGCCAGCACTGGAGTCGGCAGGGTTGAAAAACTGTTTTTT,CASTGVGRVEKLFF
-,many,TRBV10-3,TRBJ2-3,TGTGCCATCAGTCTGGGGGCTTTCACAGATACGCAGTATTTT,CAISLGAFTDTQYF
-,-,TRBV29-1,TRBJ1-1,TGCAGCGTTGATCGGCAGAACACTGAAGCTTTCTTT,CSVDRQNTEAFF
-,-,TRBV9,TRBJ2-7,TGTGCCAGCAGCGTAGGAAACCCCACGGAAGGCTACGAGCAGTACTTC,CASSVGNPTEGYEQYF
TRBD2,few,TRBV20-1,TRBJ2-3,TGTGCCCGTGGAAGCGAAGCGGGGGGGCCTGGGGATACGCAGTATTTT,CARGSEAGGPGDTQYF
-,-,TRBV20-1,TRBJ2-2,TGCAGTGCCTCGCGGGCCGTCACCGGGGAGCTGTTTTTT,CSASRAVTGELFF
TRBD1,many,TRBV20-1,TRBJ1-1,TGCAGTGCGGCCCAGGGGGGGACTGAAGCTTTCTTT,CSAAQGGTEAFF
TRBD1,few,TRBV5-1,TRBJ1-5,TGCGCCAGCAGCTTCACAGGGGATAGCAATCAGCCCCAGCATTTT,CASSFTGDSNQPQHF
-,few,TRBV5-1,TRBJ1-1,TGCGCCAGCAAGGGGAATAGCAACACTGAAGCTTTCTTT,CASKGNSNTEAFF
TRBD2,-,TRBV5-4,TRBJ2-1,TGTGCCAGCAGCTTTAGCGGGGTGAACTCCTACAATGAGCAGTTCTTC,CASSFSGVNSYNEQFF
TRBD2,many,TRBV7-8,TRBJ2-1,TGTGCCAGCAGCTCCCGGGCTAGCGGGTTTCGCTCCTACAATGAGCAGTTCTTC,CASSSRASGFRSYNEQFF
TRBD1,few,TRBV29-1,TRBJ2-1,TGCAGCGTTAGAAGCCGTGGGACAGTAGGTGTGCATGAGCAGTTCTTC,CSVRSRGTVGVHEQFF
TRBD1,many,TRBV29-1,TRBJ1-1,TGCAGCGTTACCGGGACAGGGGGCGCGTCCACTGAAGCTTTCTTT,CSVTGTGGASTEAFF
TRBD1,few,TRBV12-3/TRBV12-4,TRBJ2-2,TGTGCCAGCAGTACGACCCCCGGGACAGGGTTTTCCACCGGGGAGCTGTTTTTT,CASSTTPGTGFSTGELFF
TRBD1,-,TRBV20-1,TRBJ2-2,TGCAGTGCTTCCGGGGACAGGGAAGGCCGCGGCACCGGGGAGCTGTTTTTT,CSASGDREGRGTGELFF